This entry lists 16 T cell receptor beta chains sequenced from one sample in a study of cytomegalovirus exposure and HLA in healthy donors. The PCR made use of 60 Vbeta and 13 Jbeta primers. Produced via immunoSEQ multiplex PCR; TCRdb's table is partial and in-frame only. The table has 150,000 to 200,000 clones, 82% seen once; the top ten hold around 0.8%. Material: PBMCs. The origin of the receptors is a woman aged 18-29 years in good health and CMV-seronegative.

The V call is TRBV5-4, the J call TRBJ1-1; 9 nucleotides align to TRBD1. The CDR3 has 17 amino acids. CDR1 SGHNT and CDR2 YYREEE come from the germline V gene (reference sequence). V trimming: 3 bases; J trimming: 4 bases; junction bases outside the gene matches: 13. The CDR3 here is CASSSGTGPSRRTEAFF. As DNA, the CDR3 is TGTGCCAGCAGCTCCGGGACAGGGCCTTCAAGGCGCACTGAAGCTTTCTTT.

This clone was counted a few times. CDR3 residues: CASSFGGLPSSYEQYF. Here the CDR3 DNA reads TGTGCCAGCAGCTTTGGAGGACTGCCAAGCTCCTACGAGCAGTACTTC. The J gene is TRBJ2-7, the V gene TRBV5-4, with D perhaps matching TRBD2 (5 bases). CDR1 is SGHNT and CDR2 is YYREEE in the germline V gene (reference sequence). V lost 2 bases, J lost 0 bases, and 15 bases lay in between. The CDR3 consists of 16 residues.

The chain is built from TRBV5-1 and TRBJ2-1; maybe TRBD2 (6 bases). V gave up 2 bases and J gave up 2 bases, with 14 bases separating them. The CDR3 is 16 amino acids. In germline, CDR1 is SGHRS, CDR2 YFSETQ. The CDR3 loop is CASSLVSGSAYNEQFF. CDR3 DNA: TGCGCCAGCAGCTTAGTTTCCGGGAGTGCCTACAATGAGCAGTTCTTC.

The CDR3 coding sequence is TGTGCCAGCAGTTTATCGGGGGGCGAAAAACTGTTTTTT. Encoded protein: CASSLSGGEKLFF. The V and J genes are TRBV28 and TRBJ1-4, with D possibly TRBD1 on 6 matching bases. Per the germline V gene, CDR1 is MDHEN and CDR2 is SYDVKM. The V end was cut by 1 base, the J end by 8 bases, with 8 bases between. The CDR3 totals 13 residues.

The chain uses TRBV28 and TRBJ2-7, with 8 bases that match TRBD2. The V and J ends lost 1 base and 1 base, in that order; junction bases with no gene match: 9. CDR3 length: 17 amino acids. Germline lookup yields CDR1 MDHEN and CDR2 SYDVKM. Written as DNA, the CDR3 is TGTGCCAGCAGTTTATTGTCTTTAGCGGGATGGTCCTACGAGCAGTACTTC. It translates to CASSLLSLAGWSYEQYF.

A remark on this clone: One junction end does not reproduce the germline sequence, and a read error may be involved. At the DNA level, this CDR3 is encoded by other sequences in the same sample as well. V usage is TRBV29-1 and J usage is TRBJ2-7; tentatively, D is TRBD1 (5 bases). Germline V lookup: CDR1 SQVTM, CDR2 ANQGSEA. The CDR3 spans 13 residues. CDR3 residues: CSVELSGFNEQYF. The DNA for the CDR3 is TGCAGTGTTGAATTGTCAGGGTTCAACGAGCAGTACTTC.

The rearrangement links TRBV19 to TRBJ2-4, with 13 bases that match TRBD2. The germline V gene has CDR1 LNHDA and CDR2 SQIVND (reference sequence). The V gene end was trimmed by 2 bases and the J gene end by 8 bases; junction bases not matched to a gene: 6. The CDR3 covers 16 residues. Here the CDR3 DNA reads TGTGCCAGTAGTATAACTAGCGGGAGGGCCGGGGACATTCAGTACTTC. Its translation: CASSITSGRAGDIQYF.

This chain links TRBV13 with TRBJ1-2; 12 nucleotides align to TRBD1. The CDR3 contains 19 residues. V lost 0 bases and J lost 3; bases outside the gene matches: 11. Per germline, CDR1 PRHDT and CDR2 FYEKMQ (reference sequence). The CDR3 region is CASSLGLRDRGRDDYGYTF. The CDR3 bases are TGTGCCAGCAGCTTAGGCCTGCGGGACAGGGGGCGCGACGACTATGGCTACACCTTC.

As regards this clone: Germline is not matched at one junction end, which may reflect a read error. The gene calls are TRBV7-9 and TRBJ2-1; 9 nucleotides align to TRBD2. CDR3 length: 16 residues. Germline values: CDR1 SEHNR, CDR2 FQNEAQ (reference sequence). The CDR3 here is CASSLVGRGGYHEQFF. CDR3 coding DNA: TGTGCCAGCAGCTTAGTGGGGCGGGGGGGCTACCATGAGCAGTTCTTC.

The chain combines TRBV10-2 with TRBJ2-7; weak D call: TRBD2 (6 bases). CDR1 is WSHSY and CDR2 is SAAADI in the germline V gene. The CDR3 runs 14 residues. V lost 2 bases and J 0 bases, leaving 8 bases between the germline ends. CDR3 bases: TGCGCCAGCAGTGAGATAGCGGACTCCTACGAGCAGTACTTC. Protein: CASSEIADSYEQYF.

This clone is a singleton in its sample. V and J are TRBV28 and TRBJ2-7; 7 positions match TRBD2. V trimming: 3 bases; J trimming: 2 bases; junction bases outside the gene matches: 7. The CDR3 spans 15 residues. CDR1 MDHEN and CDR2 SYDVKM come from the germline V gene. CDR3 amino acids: CASSFLGEGTYEQYF. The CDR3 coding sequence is TGTGCCAGCAGTTTTCTTGGGGAGGGAACCTACGAGCAGTACTTC.

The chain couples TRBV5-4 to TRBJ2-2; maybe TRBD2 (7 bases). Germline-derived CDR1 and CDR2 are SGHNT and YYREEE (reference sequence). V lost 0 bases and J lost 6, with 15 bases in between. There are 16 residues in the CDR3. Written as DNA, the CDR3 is TGTGCCAGCAGCTTGGATCCGGGGGGCCCGTCCGGGGAGCTGTTTTTT. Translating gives CASSLDPGGPSGELFF.

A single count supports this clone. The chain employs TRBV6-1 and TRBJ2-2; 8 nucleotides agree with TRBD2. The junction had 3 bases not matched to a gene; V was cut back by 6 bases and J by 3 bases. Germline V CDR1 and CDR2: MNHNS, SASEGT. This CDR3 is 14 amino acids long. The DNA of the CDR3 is TGTGCCAGCAGGGGGACTAGGGACACCGGGGAGCTGTTTTTT. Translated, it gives CASRGTRDTGELFF.

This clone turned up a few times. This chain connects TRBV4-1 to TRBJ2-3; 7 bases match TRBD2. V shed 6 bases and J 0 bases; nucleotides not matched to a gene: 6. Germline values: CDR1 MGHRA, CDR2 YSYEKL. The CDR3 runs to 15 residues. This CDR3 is CASSPSGASTDTQYF. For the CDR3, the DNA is TGCGCCAGCAGTCCCAGCGGGGCGAGCACAGATACGCAGTATTTT.

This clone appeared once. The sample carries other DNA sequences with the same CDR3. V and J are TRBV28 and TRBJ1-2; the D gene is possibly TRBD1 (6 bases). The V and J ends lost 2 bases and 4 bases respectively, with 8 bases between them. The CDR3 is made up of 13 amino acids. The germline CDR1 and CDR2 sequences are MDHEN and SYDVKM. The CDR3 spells CASSLQGSYGYTF. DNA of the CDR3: TGTGCCAGCAGTTTACAGGGGTCCTATGGCTACACCTTC.

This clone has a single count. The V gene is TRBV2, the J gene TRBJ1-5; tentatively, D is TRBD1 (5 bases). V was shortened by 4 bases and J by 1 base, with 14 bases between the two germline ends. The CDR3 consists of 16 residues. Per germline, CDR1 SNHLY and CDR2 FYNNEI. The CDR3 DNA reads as TGTGCCAGCAGTGCACCGGGACTTAAGAGCAATCAGCCCCAGCATTTT. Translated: CASSAPGLKSNQPQHF. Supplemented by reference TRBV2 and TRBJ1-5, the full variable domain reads EPEVTQTPSHQVTQMGQEVILRCVPISNHLYFYWYRQILGQKVEFLVSFYNNEISEKSEIFDDQFSVERPDGSNFTLKIRSTKLEDSAMYFCASSAPGLKSNQPQHFGDGTRLSIL.